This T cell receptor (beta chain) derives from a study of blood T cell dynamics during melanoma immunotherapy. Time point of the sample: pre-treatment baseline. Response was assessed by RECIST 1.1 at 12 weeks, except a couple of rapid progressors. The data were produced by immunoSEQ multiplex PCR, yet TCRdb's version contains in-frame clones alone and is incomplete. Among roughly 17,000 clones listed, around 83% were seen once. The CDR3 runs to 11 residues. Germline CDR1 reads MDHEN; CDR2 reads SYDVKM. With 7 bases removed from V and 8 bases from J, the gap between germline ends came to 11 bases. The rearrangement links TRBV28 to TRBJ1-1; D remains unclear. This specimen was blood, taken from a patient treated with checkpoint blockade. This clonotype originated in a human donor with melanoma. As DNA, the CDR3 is TGTGCCAGCAATACAGCCAGAGAAGCTTTCTTT. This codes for CASNTAREAFF.